The source of this T cell receptor (beta chain) is a study of blood T cell repertoires in COVID-19. Study in general: The United States, Italy and Spain provided the acute and convalescent COVID-19 samples.

Authors' methods: Amplification from reference gene primers served as the basis for estimated nucleated cell counts. Some clones are missing from TCRdb's copy, which holds only in-frame ones; the method was immunoSEQ multiplex PCR. From that table come the V and J calls and clone size; the DNA was used to work out D and trimming. Of some 320,000 clones in the sample, around 90% were seen once. Ages ranged from roughly 18 to 100 years, with residence in about 24 US areas. Recovered Cohort 3 donors showed two negative PCRs, clearance, or symptom resolution. The clonotype originates from a man in his 60s who had recovered from COVID-19. The specimen sequenced was PBMCs or T cells enriched from blood (not recorded which).

The CDR3 sequence is CASSLNRHSYEQYF. CDR3 coding DNA: TGTGCCAGCAGCTTAAATCGACACTCCTACGAGCAGTACTTC. The rearrangement joins TRBV11-2 to TRBJ2-7; D gene uncertain. The germline CDR1 and CDR2 sequences are SGHAT and FQNNGV. Trimming cost V 2 bases and J 0 bases, with 8 bases left between them. There are 14 residues in the CDR3.